Listed below are T cell receptor beta chains from one sample, sequenced in a study of shared clonotypes between healthy human individuals. TCRdb's table, derived via immunoSEQ multiplex PCR, lists solely in-frame clones and lacks some. The sample lists hundreds of thousands of clones, about 74% occurring once. Sequencing used memory CD4+ T cells sorted from blood. The receptors come from a woman between 25 and 40 years old in good health. Each CDR3 is given with its conserved first and last residue. D genes are given only for firm matches. Some rows have no size entry. The others give once, few or many, or a class for an expanded clone.

TRBD2 - TRBJ2-5 TRBV5-1 CASRSTRGLAGIQETQYF TGCGCCAGCAGAAGCACCAGGGGACTAGCGGGAATCCAAGAGACCCAGTACTTC
- - TRBJ2-7 TRBV19 CASIHGGATYEQYF TGTGCCAGTATTCACGGCGGAGCTACCTACGAGCAGTACTTC
- once TRBJ2-3 TRBV19 CASTYRWGKDTQYF TGTGCCAGTACCTATCGATGGGGAAAGGATACGCAGTATTTT
- few TRBJ2-7 TRBV4-2 CASSQDTGTYEQYF TGTGCCAGCAGCCAGGACACAGGGACCTACGAGCAGTACTTC
- - TRBJ1-4 TRBV27 CASSLSIPTGRRNEKLFF TGTGCCAGCAGTTTATCGATTCCCACAGGGAGGCGCAATGAAAAACTGTTTTTT
- once TRBJ1-2 TRBV30 CAWSLGYSDGYTF TGTGCCTGGAGTTTGGGGTACAGTGATGGCTACACCTTC
TRBD1 - TRBJ2-7 TRBV7-2 CASRIKTGATYEQYF TGTGCCAGCAGAATAAAGACAGGGGCAACCTACGAGCAGTACTTC
- - TRBJ1-1 TRBV2 CASLDAMNTEAFF TGTGCCAGCCTGGACGCCATGAACACTGAAGCTTTCTTT
- - TRBJ2-7 TRBV5-1 CASSLGGYGREQYF TGCGCCAGCAGCTTGGGCGGGTACGGTCGCGAGCAGTACTTC
- - TRBJ1-5 TRBV19 CASTDGYSNQPQHF TGTGCCAGTACCGATGGGTATAGCAATCAGCCCCAGCATTTT
TRBD1 - TRBJ2-5 TRBV6-5 CASSYQGQEGETQYF TGTGCCAGCAGTTACCAGGGACAGGAAGGAGAGACCCAGTACTTC
- - TRBJ2-3 TRBV27 CASSAPVRGTDTQYF TGTGCCAGCAGTGCTCCAGTTAGGGGCACAGATACGCAGTATTTT
- - TRBJ1-2 TRBV6-6 CASSYLGEGNYGYTF TGTGCCAGCAGTTACTTGGGGGAAGGAAACTATGGCTACACCTTC
- - TRBJ2-3 TRBV28 CASRGDPPPTQKFTQYF TGTGCCAGCAGGGGGGATCCCCCTCCCACTCAAAAGTTTACACAGTATTTT
- - TRBJ2-3 TRBV7-6 CASSLIGGTDTQYF TGTGCCAGCAGCCTGATCGGGGGCACAGATACGCAGTATTTT
- - TRBJ2-1 TRBV5-6 CASKAWGPDNEQFF TGTGCCAGCAAGGCTTGGGGGCCCGACAATGAGCAGTTCTTC
- once TRBJ2-2 TRBV28 CASSDQPRVAGELFF TGTGCCAGCAGTGACCAACCCAGGGTCGCCGGGGAGCTGTTTTTT
TRBD2 - TRBJ2-3 TRBV5-1 CASSLDGTSGTLTDTQYF TGCGCCAGCAGCTTGGACGGGACTAGCGGGACGTTAACAGATACGCAGTATTTT
- - TRBJ2-6 TRBV6-5 CASSYSVSGANVLTF TGTGCCAGCAGTTACTCGGTCTCTGGGGCCAACGTCCTGACTTTC
- - TRBJ1-1 TRBV19 CASSIGPTVTEAFF TGTGCCAGTAGTATCGGTCCCACGGTGACTGAAGCTTTCTTT
TRBD1 - TRBJ2-1 TRBV6-5 CASSQGANYNEQFF TGTGCCAGCAGTCAGGGGGCAAACTACAATGAGCAGTTCTTC
- - TRBJ1-4 TRBV2 CASSPRDGDEKLFF TGTGCCAGCAGTCCTAGGGACGGTGATGAAAAACTGTTTTTT
- few TRBJ2-5 TRBV7-9 CASRRQNSNQETQYF TGTGCCAGCAGACGACAGAACTCAAACCAAGAGACCCAGTACTTC
- - TRBJ1-2 TRBV28 CASARERVYGYTF TGTGCCAGCGCCCGGGAAAGGGTTTATGGCTACACCTTC
- - TRBJ2-7 TRBV28 CASTYGGTAYEQYF TGTGCCAGCACCTATGGCGGGACCGCCTACGAGCAGTACTTC
- few TRBJ1-1 TRBV25-1 CASTRSGGSTEAFF TGTGCCAGCACCCGATCGGGAGGGAGCACTGAAGCTTTCTTT
- - TRBJ1-2 TRBV28 CASSPLTYGYTF TGTGCCAGCAGCCCCTTAACTTATGGCTACACCTTC
TRBD2 - TRBJ2-5 TRBV5-1 CASSGGDQETQYF TGCGCCAGCAGCGGGGGGGATCAAGAGACCCAGTACTTC
- - TRBJ2-3 TRBV9 CASSGAGGSRTDTQYF TGTGCCAGCAGCGGGGCTGGTGGCTCGCGCACAGATACGCAGTATTTT
- - TRBJ2-3 TRBV28 CASSPKRGWTDTQYF TGTGCCAGCAGTCCCAAACGTGGGTGGACAGATACGCAGTATTTT
- few TRBJ1-1 TRBV6-1 CASSEARRGTEAFF TGTGCCAGCAGTGAAGCGCGTCGGGGCACTGAAGCTTTCTTT
- - TRBJ2-2 TRBV11-2 CASSLEWGTGELFF TGTGCCAGCAGCTTAGAGTGGGGCACCGGGGAGCTGTTTTTT
- once TRBJ1-1 TRBV7-9 CASSEYRAFMNTEAFF TGTGCCAGCAGCGAATACAGAGCCTTTATGAACACTGAAGCTTTCTTT
TRBD1 - TRBJ1-4 TRBV7-9 CASSSGTGDEKLFF TGTGCCAGCAGCTCGGGGACAGGGGATGAAAAACTGTTTTTT
- - TRBJ2-1 TRBV25-1 CASSGKDSPRWNEQFF TGTGCCAGCAGTGGTAAGGACTCCCCCAGATGGAATGAGCAGTTCTTC
TRBD1 few TRBJ1-5 TRBV6-1 CASTMTGGRQPQHF TGTGCCAGCACCATGACAGGGGGCAGACAGCCCCAGCATTTT
- few TRBJ2-7 TRBV5-6 CASSLYPGHVYEQYF TGTGCCAGCAGCTTGTATCCAGGCCATGTATACGAGCAGTACTTC